These 24 T cell receptor beta chains were sequenced from one sample in a study of early T cells in non-severe SARS-CoV-2 infection. TCRdb called the 5' RACE reads again in MiXCR, with one record for every CDR3 protein. The table has 75,000 to 100,000 distinct CDR3 sequences, over 13% seen once; the top ten hold approximately 7.5%. The sample comprised whole blood. The receptors shown here come from an adult who was a healthcare worker with PCR-confirmed SARS-CoV-2 infection or an uninfected control (not recorded which).

The rearrangement links TRBV28 to TRBJ2-1; a weak D match, TRBD1 (6 bases). CDR3 length: 15 amino acids. Trimming stripped 4 bases from V and 8 bases from J, with 18 bases between. CDR1 and CDR2 from the germline V gene are MDHEN and SYDVKM. The chain's CDR3 is CASSSPGAAGDEQFF. In nucleotides, the CDR3 is TGTGCCAGCAGTTCCCCAGGGGCGGCCGGCGATGAGCAGTTCTTC.

V usage is TRBV7-6 and J usage is TRBJ2-5; 7 bases align to TRBD1. This CDR3 comprises 20 residues. Germline loops: CDR1 SGHVS, CDR2 FNYEAQ. Losses at the gene ends were 0 bases for V and 5 bases for J; bases not matched to a gene: 21. The chain's CDR3 is CASSLADRPDTKGPRETQYF. The CDR3 DNA reads TGTGCCAGCAGCTTAGCGGACAGGCCGGACACTAAGGGACCTAGGGAGACCCAGTACTTC.

This clonotype was counted at least ten times. The gene calls are TRBV5-6 and TRBJ2-5, with 8 positions matching TRBD2. The CDR3 consists of 14 residues. The trim removed 4 bases at V and 4 bases at J, leaving 6 bases unmatched. Germline values: CDR1 SGHDT, CDR2 YYEEEE. The CDR3 here is CASSLGTRPETQYF. The CDR3 DNA sequence: TGTGCCAGCAGCCTAGGGACTAGGCCAGAGACCCAGTACTTC.

J is TRBJ1-5 and V is TRBV6-5, with 9 bases fitting TRBD1. Losses at the gene ends were 6 bases for V and 9 bases for J; bases not matched to a gene: 6. Germline V gives CDR1 MNHEY, CDR2 SVGAGI. The CDR3 totals 13 residues. Here the CDR3 reads CASRITGGWPQHF. CDR3 coding DNA: TGTGCCAGCAGGATTACAGGGGGCTGGCCCCAGCATTTT.

Only a few counts were recorded for this clonotype. The chain couples TRBV20-1 to TRBJ1-1, with 8 positions matching TRBD1. The CDR3 is 13 residues long. V gave up 5 bases and J gave up 8 bases; unmatched junction bases: 10. Germline loops: CDR1 DFQATT, CDR2 SNEGSKA (reference sequence). The CDR3 DNA reads TGCAGTGCTCCCATAGGACGGACAGGGGAAGCTTTCTTT. Its translation is CSAPIGRTGEAFF.

This sequence joins TRBV5-1 and TRBJ2-7; D call uncertain. Trimming shortened V by 0 bases and J by 1 base, and 11 bases separated the two germline ends. This CDR3 contains 15 residues. CDR1 SGHRS and CDR2 YFSETQ come from the germline V gene. CDR3 DNA: TGCGCCAGCAGCTTGGAATCGGACGCGTCCTACGAGCAGTACTTC. Its protein product is CASSLESDASYEQYF. Full variable domain (missing parts from reference TRBV5-1 and TRBJ2-7): KAGVTQTPRYLIKTRGQQVTLSCSPISGHRSVSWYQQTPGQGLQFLFEYFSETQRNKGNFPGRFSGRQFSNSRSEMNVSTLELGDSALYLCASSLESDASYEQYFGPGTRLTVT.

Concerning this clonotype itself: The junction does not match germline at one end; this may be a read error. The J gene is TRBJ1-2, the V gene TRBV12-3 or TRBV12-4; no reliable D call. This CDR3 contains 12 residues. CDR3 amino acids: CASSLGKDGYIF. The CDR3 nucleotides are TGTGCCAGCAGTTTGGGGAAGGATGGCTACATCTTC.

This clonotype was seen only a few times. The CDR3 reads CASSIGVGLGYEQYF. The DNA for the CDR3 is TGTGCCAGTAGTATCGGTGTGGGACTCGGTTACGAGCAGTACTTC. The chain is built from TRBV19 and TRBJ2-7; D may be TRBD2 (6 bases). The V end lost 3 bases, the J end lost 4 bases, and 16 bases lay between the germline ends. This CDR3 has 15 residues. Germline V gene sequence: CDR1 LNHDA, CDR2 SQIVND (reference sequence). Based on the CDR3 plus reference TRBV19 and TRBJ2-7, the full variable domain is DGGITQSPKYLFRKEGQNVTLSCEQNLNHDAMYWYRQDPGQGLRLIYYSQIVNDFQKGDIAEGYSVSREKKESFPLTVTSAQKNPTAFYLCASSIGVGLGYEQYFGPGTRLTVT.

The chain employs TRBV2 and TRBJ1-1; TRBD1 might be the D (6 bases). Between the trimmed V and J ends, which lost 4 bases and 1 base, there was a span of 13 bases. This CDR3 region has 15 residues. The germline CDR1 and CDR2 sequences are SNHLY and FYNNEI. This CDR3 reads CASSAQGLENTEAFF. In nucleotides, the CDR3 is TGTGCCAGCAGTGCACAGGGTCTAGAGAACACTGAAGCTTTCTTT.

This clonotype turned up a few times. The chain couples TRBV18 to TRBJ1-1; D not resolved. Trimming shortened V by 2 bases and J by 3 bases, and 4 bases separated the two germline ends. Per germline, CDR1 KGHSH and CDR2 LQKENI. This CDR3 contains 12 residues. The CDR3: CASSPTHTEAFF. For the CDR3, the DNA is TGTGCCAGCTCACCAACCCACACTGAAGCTTTCTTT.

This clonotype was observed a handful of times. V usage is TRBV10-1 and J usage is TRBJ2-1; TRBD2 matches 8 bases. V shed 7 bases and J 10 bases; nucleotides not matched to a gene: 9. The CDR3 has 13 residues. Germline-derived CDR1 and CDR2 are WNHNN and SYGVQD (reference sequence). In DNA, the CDR3 is TGCGCCAGCAATCCAGCGGGAGTTGGGGAGCAGTTCTTC. Encoded protein: CASNPAGVGEQFF.

A few counts support this clonotype. The chain recombines TRBV2 with TRBJ1-5; D uncertain. This CDR3 is built from 12 residues. Germline CDR1 and CDR2: SNHLY and FYNNEI. V lost 4 bases, J lost 4 bases, and 5 bases lay in between. CDR3 nucleotides: TGTGCCAGCAGTGTTCAGAATCAGCCCCAGCATTTT. It encodes CASSVQNQPQHF.

The chain links TRBV15 to TRBJ1-6, with D uncertain. Germline V gene data show CDR1 as LNHNV and CDR2 as YYDKDF (reference sequence). The CDR3 length is 13 residues. Trimming stripped 8 bases from V and 6 bases from J, with 11 bases between. Here the CDR3 DNA reads TGTGCCACCGGTCAAGAGAGTAATTCACCCCTCCACTTT. This sequence encodes CATGQESNSPLHF.

As regards this clonotype: The junction shows a germline mismatch at one end, possibly a read error. The chain recombines TRBV30 with TRBJ1-1; weak D call: TRBD1 (5 bases). The V gene's germline CDR1 is GTSNPN and CDR2 SVGIG (reference sequence). This CDR3 is 12 amino acids long. CDR3 loop: CAWSPSGSEVFF. CDR3 DNA: TGTGCCTGGAGTCCTTCAGGGAGTGAAGTTTTCTTT.

This clonotype appeared a few times. This chain connects TRBV5-1 to TRBJ2-1; weak D call: TRBD2 (6 bases). Germline CDR1 reads SGHRS; CDR2 reads YFSETQ. This CDR3 is built from 16 residues. The V end was cut by 0 bases, the J end by 0 bases, with 10 bases between. The CDR3 loop reads CASSLEGTLSYNEQFF. Written as DNA, the CDR3 is TGCGCCAGCAGCTTGGAAGGGACTCTCTCCTACAATGAGCAGTTCTTC.

The V call is TRBV6-5, the J call TRBJ2-5; D unresolved. The CDR3 consists of 17 residues. V was cut by 4 bases and J by 0 bases, with 18 bases left in between. Germline V gene lookup returns CDR1 MNHEY and CDR2 SVGAGI. This chain's CDR3 is CASSSQSGFEYQETQYF. The DNA of the CDR3 is TGTGCCAGCAGTTCCCAAAGTGGATTCGAGTACCAAGAGACCCAGTACTTC.

The chain joins TRBV29-1 to TRBJ2-7; D unresolved. V lost 7 bases, J lost 3 bases, and 16 bases lay in between. This CDR3 is 13 amino acids long. Germline V CDR1 and CDR2: SQVTM, ANQGSEA. The CDR3 coding sequence is TGCAGCGCCTGGACCCGAGGCCACTACGAGCAGTACTTC. It yields the protein CSAWTRGHYEQYF.

This clonotype was counted ten times or more. V usage is TRBV9 and J usage is TRBJ2-7; TRBD2 might be the D (5 bases). V was cut by 4 bases and J by 10 bases, with 12 bases left in between. CDR3 length: 11 residues. Germline loops: CDR1 SGDLS, CDR2 YYNGEE. The CDR3 nucleotides read TGTGCCAGCAGCCTGGGAGCGAGACAGTACTTC. This encodes CASSLGARQYF.

CDR3 DNA: TGTGCCAGCAGCGCCGGGACAGGTGAAAAACTGTTTTTT. Translation gives CASSAGTGEKLFF. This chain connects TRBV9 to TRBJ1-4; 8 positions agree with TRBD1. Germline trimming cut 3 bases from V and 7 bases from J; bases unmatched to any gene: 2. The CDR3 runs 13 residues. In germline, CDR1 is SGDLS, CDR2 YYNGEE.

The gene calls are TRBV29-1 and TRBJ2-1; D gene uncertain. Looked up from germline, CDR1 is SQVTM and CDR2 is ANQGSEA. Trimming pared 3 bases from V and 2 bases from J, leaving 11 bases between. This CDR3 is built from 14 residues. CDR3 loop: CSVDFVAPYNEQFF. The CDR3 DNA sequence: TGCAGCGTTGATTTTGTCGCCCCCTACAATGAGCAGTTCTTC.

This clonotype was seen repeatedly, ten times or more. The chain links TRBV12-3 or TRBV12-4 to TRBJ1-3; 9 bases are a match to TRBD1. The CDR3 has 16 amino acids. V lost 3 bases, J lost 4 bases, and 7 bases stayed unmatched. The CDR3 DNA is TGTGCCAGCAGTTTCCGGGACAGGGCGGGAGGAAACACCATATATTTT. Residues: CASSFRDRAGGNTIYF.

The chain carries TRBV28 and TRBJ1-5; TRBD1 aligns across 7 bases. This CDR3 has 13 residues. Germline trimming cut 8 bases from V and 0 bases from J; bases unmatched to any gene: 1. The germline gives CDR1 MDHEN, CDR2 SYDVKM. The CDR3 DNA follows: TGTGCCAGCGGACAGGATAGCAATCAGCCCCAGCATTTT. Protein: CASGQDSNQPQHF.

This chain uses TRBV28 with TRBJ2-3, with D maybe TRBD1 (5 bases). The V end was cut by 6 bases, the J end by 1 base, with 14 bases between. The germline CDR1 and CDR2 sequences are MDHEN and SYDVKM. There are 15 residues in the CDR3. CDR3 DNA sequence: TGTGCCAGCAGCCCCAGACAGCAGGGCACAGATACGCAGTATTTT. Its protein product is CASSPRQQGTDTQYF.

The chain links TRBV11-2 to TRBJ1-4, with D possibly being TRBD1 (6 bases). The V gene's germline CDR1 is SGHAT and CDR2 FQNNGV. V was pared by 5 bases and J by 7 bases, with 17 bases between. The CDR3 is 15 amino acids. The CDR3 DNA sequence: TGTGCCAGCAGCGGGACTAGGGGGGGTACTGAAAAACTGTTTTTT. This encodes CASSGTRGGTEKLFF. Supplemented by reference TRBV11-2 and TRBJ1-4, the full variable domain reads EAGVAQSPRYKIIEKRQSVAFWCNPISGHATLYWYQQILGQGPKLLIQFQNNGVVDDSQLPKDRFSAERLKGVDSTLKIQPAKLEDSAVYLCASSGTRGGTEKLFFGSGTQLSVL.